The 16 T cell receptor beta chains below were found in one sample sequenced in a study of cytomegalovirus exposure and HLA in healthy donors (dated by TCRdb to about 2017). Receptor amplification or capture employed the immunoSEQ multiplex PCR assay. For the multiplex PCR, a mixture combining 60 forward primers for TCR Vbeta segments and 13 reverse primers for TCR Jbeta segments was used. Not all clones reach the TCRdb copy of this immuneACCESS table, which keeps in-frame sequences only. Checked studies attribute under half of the gap to unresolved V genes and leave the rest unexplained. This sample comprises some 120,000 clones, around 80% of them detected only once. The leading ten clones occupy approximately 0.99% of the sample. Sequenced input: PBMCs. The receptors shown here come from a woman aged 30 to 39 in good health and CMV-seronegative.

The J gene is TRBJ1-5, the V gene TRBV18; D is undetermined. V lost 3 bases to trimming and J lost 4 bases, with 13 bases between them. The germline gives CDR1 KGHSH, CDR2 LQKENI. This CDR3 comprises 15 residues. The CDR3 nucleotides read TGTGCCAGCTCACCCGAATCCACGGGGAATCAGCCCCAGCATTTT. Its protein product is CASSPESTGNQPQHF.

V is TRBV18 and J is TRBJ2-5, with 10 bases fitting TRBD1. TRBJ2-7 explains the end of the DNA better; the J call may be wrong. The CDR3 length is 15 residues. Per the germline V gene, CDR1 is KGHSH and CDR2 is LQKENI. The CDR3 region has the DNA TGTGCCAGCTCACCACCGGGACAGGGGTTGTACGAGCAGTACTTC. Its translation: CASSPPGQGLYEQYF.

The genes are TRBV7-3 and TRBJ2-3; 8 bases fit TRBD1. The CDR3 is made up of 16 amino acids. With V trimmed by 4 bases and J by 4 bases, 10 bases remained unmatched. Germline loops: CDR1 SGHTA, CDR2 FQGTGA. The CDR3 DNA reads as TGTGCCAGCAGCTGGGGCACAGGGGGAAAGGCAGATACGCAGTATTTT. Amino acid sequence: CASSWGTGGKADTQYF.

The chain employs TRBV7-2 and TRBJ2-7, with 10 bases aligning to TRBD2. Trimming cost V 7 bases and J 4 bases; bases outside gene matches: 4. The CDR3 is made up of 13 amino acids. The germline CDR1 and CDR2 sequences are SGHTA and FQGNSA. In DNA form, the CDR3 reads TGTGCCAGCACCTGGACTAGCGGTTACGAGCAGTACTTC. Translating it yields CASTWTSGYEQYF. Variable domain in full (rest from reference TRBV7-2 and TRBJ2-7): GAGVSQSPSNKVTEKGKDVELRCDPISGHTALYWYRQSLGQGLEFLIYFQGNSAPDKSGLPSDRFSAERTGGSVSTLTIQRTQQEDSAVYLCASTWTSGYEQYFGPGTRLTVT.

The chain couples TRBV23-1 to TRBJ2-2; D ambiguous. TRBV23-1 is an open reading frame whose function is uncertain. The V and J ends lost 0 bases and 1 base respectively, with 9 bases between them. The CDR3 extends over 16 amino acids. CDR3: CASSQSGRQNTGELFF. CDR3 nucleotides: TGCGCCAGCAGTCAATCGGGCCGGCAGAACACCGGGGAGCTGTTTTTT.

The chain employs TRBV6-1 and TRBJ1-2; maybe TRBD1 (5 bases). The CDR3 has 12 residues. CDR1 and CDR2 from the germline V gene are MNHNS and SASEGT. The germline V and J ends were trimmed by 5 bases and 5 bases, with 9 bases remaining between them. CDR3: CASSSDSYGYTF. In DNA, the CDR3 is TGTGCCAGCAGTAGTGACAGTTATGGCTACACCTTC.

The chain combines TRBV6-6 with TRBJ1-1; 12 bases match TRBD1. J was trimmed by 5 bases and V by 4 bases; bases with no gene match: 2. Germline loops: CDR1 MNHNY, CDR2 SVGAGI (reference sequence). The CDR3 consists of 14 residues. The CDR3 nucleotides are TGTGCCAGCAGTTTGGGACAGGGGGCTACTGAAGCTTTCTTT. Protein product: CASSLGQGATEAFF.

V gene TRBV9 combines with J gene TRBJ2-7; 11 nucleotides match TRBD2. The J call may be wrong; the DNA end is better matched by TRBJ2-1. Germline V gives CDR1 SGDLS, CDR2 YYNGEE. This CDR3 comprises 14 residues. CDR3: CASSTSGGLDEQFF. Written as DNA, the CDR3 is TGTGCCAGCAGCACTAGCGGGGGATTGGATGAGCAGTTCTTC.

This clone was detected once. The chain uses TRBV5-1 and TRBJ2-2; perhaps TRBD1 as D (5 bases). V was shortened by 0 bases and J by 5 bases, with 11 bases between the two germline ends. This CDR3 is 15 amino acids long. Germline V gene sequence: CDR1 SGHRS, CDR2 YFSETQ. The DNA for the CDR3 is TGCGCCAGCAGCTTGGAGGCACAGGATACCGGGGAGCTGTTTTTT. Translation: CASSLEAQDTGELFF. The complete variable domain, with remaining parts taken from reference TRBV5-1 and TRBJ2-2, reads KAGVTQTPRYLIKTRGQQVTLSCSPISGHRSVSWYQQTPGQGLQFLFEYFSETQRNKGNFPGRFSGRQFSNSRSEMNVSTLELGDSALYLCASSLEAQDTGELFFGEGSRLTVL.

The chain couples TRBV27 to TRBJ1-2, with D possibly matching TRBD1 (5 bases). The germline gives CDR1 MNHEY, CDR2 SMNVEV (reference sequence). The CDR3 spans 13 residues. Trimming pared 1 base from V and 9 bases from J, leaving 12 bases between. CDR3 sequence reads: CASSLFGGGSYTF. In nucleotides, the CDR3 is TGTGCCAGCAGTTTATTCGGGGGTGGGAGCTACACCTTC.

This chain uses TRBV6-5 with TRBJ2-4; possible D gene TRBD2, 5 bases. From germline, CDR1 is MNHEY and CDR2 SVGAGI. V was pared by 2 bases and J by 9 bases, with 14 bases between. There are 14 residues in the CDR3. The DNA of the CDR3 is TGTGCCAGCAGTTACGAGGGCGACAATAGCATTCAGTACTTC. This sequence encodes CASSYEGDNSIQYF.

In its sample, this clone was seen once. The chain joins TRBV27 to TRBJ2-7, with D possibly being TRBD1 (5 bases). The germline V gene has CDR1 MNHEY and CDR2 SMNVEV (reference sequence). V gave up 5 bases and J gave up 2 bases, with 7 bases separating them. This CDR3 comprises 12 residues. The CDR3 region has the DNA TGTGCCAGCAGTAAAGGGGCCTACGAGCAGTACTTC. As protein: CASSKGAYEQYF.

The gene calls are TRBV10-3 and TRBJ1-1; 7 bases map to TRBD1. The germline gives CDR1 ENHRY, CDR2 SYGVKD. This CDR3 comprises 14 residues. V gave up 6 bases and J gave up 5 bases; unmatched junction bases: 9. In nucleotides, the CDR3 is TGTGCCATCAGCGGCTCACAGGGGAGGACTGAAGCTTTCTTT. Amino acid sequence: CAISGSQGRTEAFF.

The chain carries TRBV18 and TRBJ2-3, with a possible D match to TRBD1 (6 bases). CDR1 is KGHSH, CDR2 LQKENI, per germline. CDR3 length equals 15 residues. V lost 0 bases and J lost 6, with 13 bases in between. The CDR3 reads CASSPPLQGTDTQYF. CDR3 DNA sequence: TGTGCCAGCTCACCACCGTTACAGGGAACCGATACGCAGTATTTT.

The V and J genes are TRBV11-3 and TRBJ2-1; weak D call: TRBD2 (5 bases). The germline CDR1 and CDR2 sequences are SGHNT and YENEEA. The CDR3 runs 13 residues. V lost 3 bases and J lost 10, with 13 bases in between. The CDR3 bases are TGTGCCAGCAGCTTTTCCGATCCGGGGGAGCAGTTCTTC. Translating it yields CASSFSDPGEQFF.

This clone has just one count. The rearrangement joins TRBV7-9 to TRBJ1-1; 7 nucleotides match TRBD1. V trimming: 3 bases; J trimming: 7 bases; junction bases outside the gene matches: 11. The germline V gene encodes CDR1 SEHNR and CDR2 FQNEAQ (reference sequence). This CDR3 has 15 amino acids. CDR3 nucleotide sequence: TGTGCCAGCAGCTTCCTGACAGGGTTTATAGATGAAGCTTTCTTT. Encoded protein: CASSFLTGFIDEAFF.